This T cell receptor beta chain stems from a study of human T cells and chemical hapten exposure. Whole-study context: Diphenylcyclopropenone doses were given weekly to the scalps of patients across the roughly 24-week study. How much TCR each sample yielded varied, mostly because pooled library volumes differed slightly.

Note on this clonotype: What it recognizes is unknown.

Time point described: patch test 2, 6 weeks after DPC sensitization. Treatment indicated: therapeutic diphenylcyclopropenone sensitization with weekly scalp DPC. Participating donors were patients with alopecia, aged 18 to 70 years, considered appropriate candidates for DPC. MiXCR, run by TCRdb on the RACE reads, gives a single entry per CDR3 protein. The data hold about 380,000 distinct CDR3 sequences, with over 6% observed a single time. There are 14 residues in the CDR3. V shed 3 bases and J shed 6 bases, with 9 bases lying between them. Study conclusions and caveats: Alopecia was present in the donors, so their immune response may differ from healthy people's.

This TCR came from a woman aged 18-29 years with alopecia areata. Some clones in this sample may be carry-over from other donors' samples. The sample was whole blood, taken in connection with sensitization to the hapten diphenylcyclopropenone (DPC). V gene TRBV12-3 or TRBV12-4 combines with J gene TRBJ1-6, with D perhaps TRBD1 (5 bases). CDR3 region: CASSFDSPNSPLHF. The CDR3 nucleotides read TGTGCCAGCAGTTTCGACAGTCCTAATTCACCCCTCCACTTT.